These 25 T cell receptor beta chains were all obtained from the same sample, sequenced in a study of blood T cell repertoires in COVID-19. Sequencing used immunoSEQ multiplex PCR; TCRdb keeps in-frame clones, though not all of them. The sample holds about 170,000 clones, about 85% seen once. The source material was peripheral blood. These receptors came from an elderly woman in a cohort sampled during active or convalescent COVID-19.

The chain uses TRBV10-3 and TRBJ2-1, with 11 positions matching TRBD2. With V trimmed by 10 bases and J by 5 bases, 10 bases remained unmatched. CDR3 size: 15 residues. Germline V lookup: CDR1 ENHRY, CDR2 SYGVKD. CDR3 nucleotides: TGTGCCACCCGTACTCTAGCGGGAGGCCACAATGAGCAGTTCTTC. This codes for CATRTLAGGHNEQFF.

V usage is TRBV9 and J usage is TRBJ2-1; no clear D gene. Germline V gene lookup returns CDR1 SGDLS and CDR2 YYNGEE. The CDR3 totals 12 residues. With 0 bases removed from V and 10 bases from J, the gap between germline ends came to 8 bases. CDR3 region: CASSVERGEQFF. The DNA for the CDR3 is TGTGCCAGCAGCGTAGAGAGAGGCGAGCAGTTCTTC.

This clone was recorded once. The chain carries TRBV21-1 and TRBJ2-1; TRBD2 is taken as the D call from the table, unchecked against the DNA. TRBV21-1 is a recognized pseudogene. The length of the CDR3 is 17 residues. The CDR3 DNA follows: TGTGCCAGCAGCAAAGAAAGAGCGGGAGAAGATTGCAATGAGCAGTTCTTC. It is translated as CASSKERAGEDCNEQFF.

The chain combines TRBV3-1 (or the pseudogene TRBV3-2) with TRBJ2-5; D unresolved. Germline CDR1 and CDR2: LGHDT and YNNKEL (reference sequence). With 2 bases removed from V and 5 bases from J, the gap between germline ends came to 15 bases. The CDR3 has 15 residues. CDR3 DNA: TGTGCCAGCAGCCAAAATTGGGCCCCTCAGGAGACCCAGTACTTC. Its translation is CASSQNWAPQETQYF.

This sequence joins TRBV11-3 and TRBJ1-1, with D possibly being TRBD1 (6 bases). The length of the CDR3 is 17 residues. Trimming took off 0 bases at V and 4 bases at J, with 18 bases between the two ends. Looked up from germline, CDR1 is SGHNT and CDR2 is YENEEA. Here the CDR3 reads CASSLDSSTGGSTEAFF. The CDR3 bases are TGTGCCAGCAGCTTAGACTCTTCGACAGGTGGGTCCACTGAAGCTTTCTTT. Drawing the rest from reference TRBV11-3 and TRBJ1-1, the complete variable domain is EAGVVQSPRYKIIEKKQPVAFWCNPISGHNTLYWYLQNLGQGPELLIRYENEEAVDDSQLPKDRFSAERLKGVDSTLKIQPAELGDSAVYLCASSLDSSTGGSTEAFFGQGTRLTVV.

The J gene is TRBJ2-1, the V gene TRBV11-3; 8 bases agree with TRBD2. The CDR3 runs to 15 residues. The germline V gene encodes CDR1 SGHNT and CDR2 YENEEA. Trimming cost V 0 bases and J 8 bases; bases outside gene matches: 6. The CDR3 region has the DNA TGTGCCAGCAGCTTAGATCCAGCGGGGGCTTATGAGCAGTTCTTC. Protein sequence: CASSLDPAGAYEQFF.

The V gene is TRBV7-9, the J gene TRBJ1-2, with a possible D match to TRBD1 (5 bases). Germline loops: CDR1 SEHNR, CDR2 FQNEAQ (reference sequence). Between the trimmed V and J ends, which lost 5 bases and 0 bases, there was a span of 19 bases. There are 17 residues in the CDR3. The CDR3 sequence: CASSAQLDTNANYGYTF. CDR3 bases: TGTGCCAGCAGCGCACAACTGGACACCAACGCTAACTATGGCTACACCTTC.

The chain combines TRBV19 with TRBJ1-1; perhaps TRBD1 as D (5 bases). V lost 3 bases and J lost 0, with 11 bases in between. Germline CDR1 is LNHDA and CDR2 is SQIVND (reference sequence). The CDR3 sequence is 15 residues long. For the CDR3, the DNA is TGTGCCAGTAGTATTCTCTCGACAGTGAACACTGAAGCTTTCTTT. This translates into CASSILSTVNTEAFF.

This rearrangement joins TRBV6-6 to TRBJ2-3; TRBD2 is a possible D gene (5 bases). With 4 bases removed from V and 0 bases from J, the gap between germline ends came to 11 bases. This CDR3 spans 15 amino acids. Germline CDR1 reads MNHNY; CDR2 reads SVGAGI (reference sequence). The chain's CDR3 is CASSFTAVSTDTQYF. CDR3 nucleotides: TGTGCCAGCAGTTTCACAGCGGTTAGCACAGATACGCAGTATTTT.

A single count supports this clone. J is TRBJ2-5 and V is TRBV11-2; 9 positions agree with TRBD2. The CDR3 extends over 16 amino acids. Losses at the gene ends were 5 bases for V and 2 bases for J; bases not matched to a gene: 9. Per the germline V gene, CDR1 is SGHAT and CDR2 is FQNNGV. CDR3 nucleotides: TGTGCCAGCAGCCGAAGGGGCAGCGGGAGGCAAGAGACCCAGTACTTC. This encodes CASSRRGSGRQETQYF.

The V call is TRBV21-1, the J call TRBJ1-4; no DNA check was done on the table's D call, TRBD1. TRBV21-1 constitutes a pseudogene. The CDR3 has 17 amino acids. This CDR3 reads CASSVTGGIGANEKLFF. CDR3 DNA: TGTGCCAGCAGCGTCACAGGGGGCATAGGTGCTAATGAAAAACTGTTTTTT.

The gene calls are TRBV6-1 and TRBJ2-7, with 8 positions matching TRBD1. The germline V gene has CDR1 MNHNS and CDR2 SASEGT. The V gene end was trimmed by 3 bases and the J gene end by 3 bases; junction bases not matched to a gene: 7. The CDR3 covers 15 residues. CDR3 sequence (DNA): TGTGCCAGCAGTGATTCCAGGGGGCCACACTACGAGCAGTACGTC. Its translation: CASSDSRGPHYEQYV.

This chain uses TRBV12-3 or TRBV12-4 with TRBJ1-3; D unresolved. V was cut by 3 bases and J by 11 bases, with 11 bases left in between. The CDR3 sequence is 12 residues long. This chain's CDR3 is CASSLGAGPIYF. CDR3 nucleotide sequence: TGTGCCAGCAGTTTGGGCGCCGGCCCCATATATTTT.

There are a few counts of this clone. This rearrangement joins TRBV25-1 to TRBJ1-2, with TRBD1 as a possible D gene (5 bases). V lost 3 bases and J 9 bases, leaving 14 bases between the germline ends. The CDR3 consists of 13 residues. The germline V gene has CDR1 MGHDK and CDR2 SYGVNS. CDR3 in DNA: TGTGCCAGCAGTGACATAGGACATTATCGCTACACCTTC. Its translation: CASSDIGHYRYTF.

V gene TRBV5-1 combines with J gene TRBJ1-5; D gene unclear. Germline V gene sequence: CDR1 SGHRS, CDR2 YFSETQ. V was pared by 0 bases and J by 4 bases, with 5 bases between. The CDR3 length is 13 residues. Here the CDR3 DNA reads TGCGCCAGCAGCTTGGAAACAAATCAGCCCCAGCATTTT. Its protein product is CASSLETNQPQHF.

The gene calls are TRBV2 and TRBJ1-3; perhaps TRBD1 as D (5 bases). V lost 6 bases and J 1 base, leaving 13 bases between the germline ends. Germline assignment: CDR1 SNHLY and CDR2 FYNNEI. The length of the CDR3 is 15 residues. As DNA, the CDR3 is TGTGCCAGCAGCCCAAACGGACAATCTGGAAACACCATATATTTT. Translation: CASSPNGQSGNTIYF. Complete variable domain (other parts from reference TRBV2 and TRBJ1-3): EPEVTQTPSHQVTQMGQEVILRCVPISNHLYFYWYRQILGQKVEFLVSFYNNEISEKSEIFDDQFSVERPDGSNFTLKIRSTKLEDSAMYFCASSPNGQSGNTIYFGEGSWLTVV.

The rearrangement links TRBV7-2 to TRBJ1-3; tentatively, D is TRBD1 (5 bases). V lost 7 bases to trimming and J lost 8 bases, with 15 bases between them. Germline assignment: CDR1 SGHTA and CDR2 FQGNSA. The CDR3 loop spans 13 amino acids. The CDR3 DNA reads TGTGCCAGCAACTTGCGGGGGGAGGACACCATATATTTT. Protein sequence: CASNLRGEDTIYF.

This clone was counted only a few times. The genes are TRBV11-3 and TRBJ2-5, with 7 bases identical to TRBD2. The CDR3 is made up of 17 amino acids. The ends lost 5 bases at V and 2 bases at J; junction bases unmatched: 14. Per the germline V gene, CDR1 is SGHNT and CDR2 is YENEEA. CDR3: CASSPQRGSGLQETQYF. CDR3 DNA: TGTGCCAGCAGCCCTCAACGGGGTAGCGGGTTACAAGAGACCCAGTACTTC.

The chain joins TRBV13 to TRBJ1-2, with 9 bases aligning to TRBD1. The CDR3 extends over 14 amino acids. Trimming took 5 bases from V and 4 from J; bases not matched to a gene: 5. Germline CDR1 reads PRHDT; CDR2 reads FYEKMQ (reference sequence). As DNA, the CDR3 is TGTGCCAGCAGCCCCGGGACAGGGAGCTATGGCTACACCTTC. It is translated as CASSPGTGSYGYTF.

The chain carries TRBV4-1 and TRBJ2-2, with D unclear. V was shortened by 0 bases and J by 7 bases, with 9 bases between the two germline ends. The germline V gene has CDR1 MGHRA and CDR2 YSYEKL. The CDR3 extends over 14 amino acids. CDR3 protein: CASSQDPGGGELFF. DNA for the CDR3: TGCGCCAGCAGCCAAGATCCGGGTGGCGGGGAGCTGTTTTTT.

V is TRBV10-2 and J is TRBJ2-5, with 12 bases lining up with TRBD2. From germline, CDR1 is WSHSY and CDR2 SAAADI. CDR3 length: 15 amino acids. V shed 8 bases, J shed 1 base, and the junction held 5 bases outside the gene matches. DNA for the CDR3: TGCGCCAGCGGACTAGCGGGGAGAACCCAAGAGACCCAGTACTTC. Residues: CASGLAGRTQETQYF.

The sample holds one count of this clone. J is TRBJ2-5 and V is TRBV5-1; D gene unclear. Germline CDR1 SGHRS, CDR2 YFSETQ. CDR3 length equals 13 residues. The germline V and J ends were trimmed by 5 bases and 2 bases, with 10 bases remaining between them. CDR3 sequence: CASRSWAQETQYF. The CDR3 nucleotides read TGCGCCAGCAGAAGTTGGGCACAAGAGACCCAGTACTTC.

The J gene is TRBJ2-7, the V gene TRBV27; TRBD1 matches at 11 bases. With V trimmed by 2 bases and J by 1 base, 4 bases remained unmatched. CDR1 MNHEY and CDR2 SMNVEV come from the germline V gene (reference sequence). There are 16 residues in the CDR3. As DNA, the CDR3 is TGTGCCAGCAGTTTAAAGGGGACAGGGGGTTCCTACGAGCAGTACGTC. As protein: CASSLKGTGGSYEQYV.

The chain employs TRBV7-6 and TRBJ2-1; D not certain. V lost 1 base and J lost 0, with 13 bases in between. Germline loops: CDR1 SGHVS, CDR2 FNYEAQ. This CDR3 contains 17 residues. CDR3 protein: CASSLVIATSSYNEQFF. The CDR3 DNA is TGTGCCAGCAGCTTAGTAATCGCAACGAGCTCCTACAATGAGCAGTTCTTC. Supplemented by reference TRBV7-6 and TRBJ2-1, the full variable domain reads GAGVSQSPRYKVTKRGQDVALRCDPISGHVSLYWYRQALGQGPEFLTYFNYEAQQDKSGLPNDRFSAERPEGSISTLTIQRTEQRDSAMYRCASSLVIATSSYNEQFFGPGTRLTVL.

The rearrangement uses TRBV11-3 and TRBJ2-3; D gene uncertain. V lost 0 bases to trimming and J lost 1 base, with 8 bases between them. Germline V gene lookup returns CDR1 SGHNT and CDR2 YENEEA. CDR3 size: 15 residues. This chain's CDR3 is CASSLDRQGTDTQYF. As DNA, the CDR3 is TGTGCCAGCAGCTTAGATAGGCAGGGCACAGATACGCAGTATTTT.